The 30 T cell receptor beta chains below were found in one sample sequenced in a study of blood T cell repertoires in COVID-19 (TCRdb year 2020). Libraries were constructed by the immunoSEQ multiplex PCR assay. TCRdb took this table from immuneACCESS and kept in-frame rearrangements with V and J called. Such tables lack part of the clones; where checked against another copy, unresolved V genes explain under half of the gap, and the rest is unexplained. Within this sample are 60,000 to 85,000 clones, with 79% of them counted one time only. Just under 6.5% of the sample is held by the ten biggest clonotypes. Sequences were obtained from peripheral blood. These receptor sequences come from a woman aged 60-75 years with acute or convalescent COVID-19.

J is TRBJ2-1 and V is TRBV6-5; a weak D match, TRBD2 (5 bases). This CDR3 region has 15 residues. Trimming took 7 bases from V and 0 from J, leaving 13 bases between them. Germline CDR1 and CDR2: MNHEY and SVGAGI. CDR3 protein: CASTRGLLSYNEQFF. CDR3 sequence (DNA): TGTGCCAGCACCCGAGGGCTACTCTCCTACAATGAGCAGTTCTTC.

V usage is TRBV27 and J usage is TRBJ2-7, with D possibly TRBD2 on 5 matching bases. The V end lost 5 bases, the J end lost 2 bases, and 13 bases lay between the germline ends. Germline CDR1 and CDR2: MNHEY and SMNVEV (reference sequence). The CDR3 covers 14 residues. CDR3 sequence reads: CASSIRGSPYEQYF. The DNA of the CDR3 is TGTGCCAGCAGTATTAGAGGGTCACCCTACGAGCAGTACTTC.

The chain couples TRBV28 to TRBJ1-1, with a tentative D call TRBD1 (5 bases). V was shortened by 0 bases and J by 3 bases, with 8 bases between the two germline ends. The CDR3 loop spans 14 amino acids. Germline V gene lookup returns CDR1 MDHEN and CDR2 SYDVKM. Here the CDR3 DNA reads TGTGCCAGCAGTTTATGGGGGGGGGACACTGAAGCTTTCTTT. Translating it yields CASSLWGGDTEAFF. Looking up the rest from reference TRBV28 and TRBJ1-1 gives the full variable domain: DVKVTQSSRYLVKRTGEKVFLECVQDMDHENMFWYRQDPGLGLRLIYFSYDVKMKEKGDIPEGYSVSREKKERFSLILESASTNQTSMYLCASSLWGGDTEAFFGQGTRLTVV.

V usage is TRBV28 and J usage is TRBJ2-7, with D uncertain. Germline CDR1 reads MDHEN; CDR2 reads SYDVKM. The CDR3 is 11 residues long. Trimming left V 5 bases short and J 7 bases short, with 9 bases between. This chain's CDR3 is CASSGVQEQYF. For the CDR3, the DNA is TGTGCCAGCAGTGGAGTCCAGGAGCAGTACTTC.

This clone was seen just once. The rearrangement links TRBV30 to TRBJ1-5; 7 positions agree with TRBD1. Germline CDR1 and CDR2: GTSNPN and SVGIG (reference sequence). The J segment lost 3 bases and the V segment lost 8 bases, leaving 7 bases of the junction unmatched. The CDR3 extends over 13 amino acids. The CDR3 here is CAGTQGLNQPQHF. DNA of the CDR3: TGTGCCGGGACACAGGGGCTCAATCAGCCCCAGCATTTT.

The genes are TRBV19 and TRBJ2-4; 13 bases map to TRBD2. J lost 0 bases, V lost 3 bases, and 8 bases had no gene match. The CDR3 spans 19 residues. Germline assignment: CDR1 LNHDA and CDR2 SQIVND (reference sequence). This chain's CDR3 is CASSIPGLAGQLAKNIQYF. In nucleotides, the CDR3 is TGTGCCAGTAGTATCCCGGGACTAGCGGGGCAATTAGCCAAAAACATTCAGTACTTC. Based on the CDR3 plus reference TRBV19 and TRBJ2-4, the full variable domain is DGGITQSPKYLFRKEGQNVTLSCEQNLNHDAMYWYRQDPGQGLRLIYYSQIVNDFQKGDIAEGYSVSREKKESFPLTVTSAQKNPTAFYLCASSIPGLAGQLAKNIQYFGAGTRLSVL.

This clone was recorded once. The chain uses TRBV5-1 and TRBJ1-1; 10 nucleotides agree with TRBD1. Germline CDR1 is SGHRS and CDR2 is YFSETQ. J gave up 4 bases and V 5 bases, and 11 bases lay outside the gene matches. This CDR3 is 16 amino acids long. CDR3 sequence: CASSHRDRGFLTEAFF. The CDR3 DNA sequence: TGCGCCAGCAGTCACCGGGACAGGGGTTTTCTCACTGAAGCTTTCTTT.

In DNA form, the CDR3 reads TGTGCCAGCAGACCACAGGGGAACTATGGCTACACCTTC. Amino acid sequence: CASRPQGNYGYTF. This rearrangement joins TRBV12-3 or TRBV12-4 to TRBJ1-2; 7 bases fit TRBD1. V lost 6 bases and J lost 2; bases outside the gene matches: 3. The length of the CDR3 is 13 residues.

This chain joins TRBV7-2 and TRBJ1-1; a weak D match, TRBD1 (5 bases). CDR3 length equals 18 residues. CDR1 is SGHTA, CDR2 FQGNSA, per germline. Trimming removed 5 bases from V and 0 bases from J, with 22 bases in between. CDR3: CASSTPSGQGRVNTEAFF. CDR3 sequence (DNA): TGTGCCAGCAGCACCCCATCAGGGCAGGGCCGAGTGAACACTGAAGCTTTCTTT.

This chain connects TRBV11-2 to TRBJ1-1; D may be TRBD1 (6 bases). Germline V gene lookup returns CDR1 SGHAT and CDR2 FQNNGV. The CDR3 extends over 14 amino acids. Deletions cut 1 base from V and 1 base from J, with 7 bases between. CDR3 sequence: CASSLGTANTEAFF. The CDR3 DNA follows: TGTGCCAGCAGCTTAGGGACAGCGAACACTGAAGCTTTCTTT.

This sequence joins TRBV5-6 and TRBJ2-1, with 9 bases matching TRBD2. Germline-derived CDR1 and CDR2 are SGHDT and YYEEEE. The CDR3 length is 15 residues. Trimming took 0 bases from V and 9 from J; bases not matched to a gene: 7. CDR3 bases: TGTGCCAGCAGCTTGGGCGGGGGGGCCTGGGGTGAGCAGTTCTTC. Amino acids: CASSLGGGAWGEQFF.

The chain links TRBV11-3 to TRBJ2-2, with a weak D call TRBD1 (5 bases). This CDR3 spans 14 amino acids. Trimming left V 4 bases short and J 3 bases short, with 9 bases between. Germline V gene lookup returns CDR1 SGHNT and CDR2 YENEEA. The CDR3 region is CASSYRQYTGELFF. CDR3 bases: TGTGCCAGCAGCTACCGACAGTACACCGGGGAGCTGTTTTTT. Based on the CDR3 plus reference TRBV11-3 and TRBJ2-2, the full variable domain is EAGVVQSPRYKIIEKKQPVAFWCNPISGHNTLYWYLQNLGQGPELLIRYENEEAVDDSQLPKDRFSAERLKGVDSTLKIQPAELGDSAVYLCASSYRQYTGELFFGEGSRLTVL.

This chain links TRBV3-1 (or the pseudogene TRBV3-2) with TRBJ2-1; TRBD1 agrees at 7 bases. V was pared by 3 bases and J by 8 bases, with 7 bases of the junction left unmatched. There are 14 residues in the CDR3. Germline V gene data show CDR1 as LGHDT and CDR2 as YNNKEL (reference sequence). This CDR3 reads CASSHIDRVYEQFF. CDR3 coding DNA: TGTGCCAGCAGCCACATAGACAGGGTCTATGAGCAGTTCTTC.

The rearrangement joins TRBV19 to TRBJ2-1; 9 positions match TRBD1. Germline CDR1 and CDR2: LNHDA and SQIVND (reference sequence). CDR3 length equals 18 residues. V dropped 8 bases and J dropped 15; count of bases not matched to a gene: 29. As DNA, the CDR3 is TGTGCCAGTGCAGGTAATTCTAAAAGGTCAAAGTGGGGGACAGGGAGGTTCTTC. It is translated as CASAGNSKRSKWGTGRFF.

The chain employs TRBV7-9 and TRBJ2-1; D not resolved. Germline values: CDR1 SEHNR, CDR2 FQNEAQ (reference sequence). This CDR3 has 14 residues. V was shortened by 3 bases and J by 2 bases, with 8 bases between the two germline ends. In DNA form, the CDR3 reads TGTGCCAGCAGCTTGGAGACCACCTACAATGAGCAGTTCTTC. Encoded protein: CASSLETTYNEQFF. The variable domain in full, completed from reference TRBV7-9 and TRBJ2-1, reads DTGVSQNPRHKITKRGQNVTFRCDPISEHNRLYWYRQTLGQGPEFLTYFQNEAQLEKSRLLSDRFSAERPKGSFSTLEIQRTEQGDSAMYLCASSLETTYNEQFFGPGTRLTVL.

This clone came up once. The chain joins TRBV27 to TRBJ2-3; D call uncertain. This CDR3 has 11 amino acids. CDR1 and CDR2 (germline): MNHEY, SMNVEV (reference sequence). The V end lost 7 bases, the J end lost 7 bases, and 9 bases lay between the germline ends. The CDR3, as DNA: TGTGCCAGCACCACCAGTAATACGCAGTATTTT. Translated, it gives CASTTSNTQYF.

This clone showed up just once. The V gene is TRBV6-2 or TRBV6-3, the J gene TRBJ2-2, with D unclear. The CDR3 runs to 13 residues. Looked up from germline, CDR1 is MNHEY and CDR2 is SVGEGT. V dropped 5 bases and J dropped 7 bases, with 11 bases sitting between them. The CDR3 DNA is TGTGCCAGCAGTACCTCCGGCGGCGGGGAGCTGTTTTTT. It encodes CASSTSGGGELFF.

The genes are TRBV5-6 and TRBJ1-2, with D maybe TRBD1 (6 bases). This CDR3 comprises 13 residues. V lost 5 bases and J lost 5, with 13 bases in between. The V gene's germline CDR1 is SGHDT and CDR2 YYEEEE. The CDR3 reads CASRATQGYGYTF. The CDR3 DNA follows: TGTGCCAGCAGGGCTACTCAGGGGTATGGCTACACCTTC.

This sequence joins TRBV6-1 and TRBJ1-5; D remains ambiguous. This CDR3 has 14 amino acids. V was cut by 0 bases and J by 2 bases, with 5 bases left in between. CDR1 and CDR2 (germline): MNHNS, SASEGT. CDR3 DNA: TGTGCCAGCAGTGAAGCGGCAGGCAATCAGCCCCAGCATTTT. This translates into CASSEAAGNQPQHF.

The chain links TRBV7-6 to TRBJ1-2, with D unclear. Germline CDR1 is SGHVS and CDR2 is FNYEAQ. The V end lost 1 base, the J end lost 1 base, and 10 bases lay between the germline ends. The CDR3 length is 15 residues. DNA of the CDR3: TGTGCCAGCAGCTTAGAGGCAGGCCGTAACTATGGCTACACCTTC. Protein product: CASSLEAGRNYGYTF.

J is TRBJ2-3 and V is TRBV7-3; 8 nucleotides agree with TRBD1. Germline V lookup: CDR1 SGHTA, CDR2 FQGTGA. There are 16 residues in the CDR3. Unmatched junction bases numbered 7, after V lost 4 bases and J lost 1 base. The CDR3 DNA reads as TGTGCCAGCAGCTCCCCCGGGACAGGAGGCACAGATACGCAGTATTTT. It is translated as CASSSPGTGGTDTQYF.

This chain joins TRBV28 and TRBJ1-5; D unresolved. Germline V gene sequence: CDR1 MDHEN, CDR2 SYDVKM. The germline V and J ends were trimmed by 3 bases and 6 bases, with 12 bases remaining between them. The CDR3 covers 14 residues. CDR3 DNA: TGTGCCAGCAGTTTTGGCAGCGCAAGTCAGCCCCAGCATTTT. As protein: CASSFGSASQPQHF.

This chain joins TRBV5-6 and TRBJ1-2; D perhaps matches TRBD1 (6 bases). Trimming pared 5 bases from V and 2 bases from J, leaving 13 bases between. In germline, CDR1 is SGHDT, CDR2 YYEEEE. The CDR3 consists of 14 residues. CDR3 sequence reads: CASSLTQGNYGYTF. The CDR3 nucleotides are TGTGCCAGCAGTCTGACACAGGGAAACTATGGCTACACCTTC.

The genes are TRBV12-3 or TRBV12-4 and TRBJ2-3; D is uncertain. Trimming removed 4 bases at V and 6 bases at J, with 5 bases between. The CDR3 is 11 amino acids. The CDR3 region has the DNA TGTGCCAGCAGTTCCCTGGATACGCAGTATTTT. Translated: CASSSLDTQYF.

The CDR3 DNA reads TGCGCCAGCAGCCAAGTATCGGGTCGGGTTTACTACGAGCAGTACTTC. It yields the protein CASSQVSGRVYYEQYF. V and J are TRBV4-3 and TRBJ2-7; no firm D call. This CDR3 comprises 16 residues. The V gene lost 1 base and the J gene lost 3 bases, with 16 bases spanning the gap. Germline V CDR1 and CDR2: LGHNA, YSLEER.

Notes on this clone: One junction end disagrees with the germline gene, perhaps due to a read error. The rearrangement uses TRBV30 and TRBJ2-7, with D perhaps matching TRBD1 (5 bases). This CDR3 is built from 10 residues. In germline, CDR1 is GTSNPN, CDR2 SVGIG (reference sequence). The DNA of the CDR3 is TGTGCCTGGAGTGGACAGCACACCCACTTC. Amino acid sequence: CAWSGQHTHF. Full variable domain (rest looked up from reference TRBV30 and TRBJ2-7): SQTIHQWPATLVQPVGSPLSLECTVEGTSNPNLYWYRQAAGRGLQLLFYSVGIGQISSEVPQNLSASRPQDRQFILSSKKLLLSDSGFYLCAWSGQHTHFGPGTRLTVT.

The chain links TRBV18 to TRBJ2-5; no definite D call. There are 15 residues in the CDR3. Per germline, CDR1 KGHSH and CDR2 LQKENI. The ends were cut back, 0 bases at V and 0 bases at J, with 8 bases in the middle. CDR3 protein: CASSPPSTDQETQYF. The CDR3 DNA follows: TGTGCCAGCTCACCACCGTCAACAGACCAAGAGACCCAGTACTTC.

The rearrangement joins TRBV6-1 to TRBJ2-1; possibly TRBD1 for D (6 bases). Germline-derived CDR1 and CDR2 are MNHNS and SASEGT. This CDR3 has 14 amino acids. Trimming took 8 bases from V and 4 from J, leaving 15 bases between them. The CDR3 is CASRRDTSYNEQFF. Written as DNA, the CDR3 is TGTGCCAGCCGTCGGGACACAAGTTACAATGAGCAGTTCTTC.

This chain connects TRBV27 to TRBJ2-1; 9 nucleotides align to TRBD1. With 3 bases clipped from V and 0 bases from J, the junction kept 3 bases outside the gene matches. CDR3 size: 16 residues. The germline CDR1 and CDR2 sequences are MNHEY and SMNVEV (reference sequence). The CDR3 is CASSFQTGGSYNEQFF. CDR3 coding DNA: TGTGCCAGCAGTTTCCAGACAGGGGGCTCCTACAATGAGCAGTTCTTC.

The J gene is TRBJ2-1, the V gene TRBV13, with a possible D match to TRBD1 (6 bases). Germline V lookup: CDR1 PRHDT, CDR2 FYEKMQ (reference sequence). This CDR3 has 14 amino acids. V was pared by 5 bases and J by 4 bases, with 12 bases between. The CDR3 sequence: CASSPPGQYNEQFF. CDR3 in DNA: TGTGCCAGCAGCCCCCCGGGACAATACAATGAGCAGTTCTTC.